The next 8 T cell receptor beta chains were all read from a single sample in a study of CD8+ T cells in alopecia areata (dated by TCRdb to 2017 to 2018). This specimen's treatment or condition label, per the study, means: oral pan-JAK inhibitor, 5-10 mg twice daily. The library relied on the immunoSEQ multiplex PCR assay. RNA was extracted from all samples and reverse transcribed into cDNA as template for TCR sequencing. The immuneACCESS repertoire file appears here via TCRdb, limited to in-frame rearrangements. These files lack a portion of the clones; in checked studies, under half of the deficit traces to unresolved V genes, and the cause of the others is not known. Counted in this sample were about 64,000 clones; 46% of them appeared once. Roughly 20% of the sample is in the top ten clones. The sequenced sample was CD8+ T cells sorted from blood, obtained at approximately week 36, from a patient treated with tofacitinib. These TCRs come from a human donor with alopecia areata.

This rearrangement joins TRBV19 to TRBJ2-1; D perhaps matches TRBD2 (8 bases). The ends were cut back, 5 bases at V and 4 bases at J, with 18 bases in the middle. Per the germline V gene, CDR1 is LNHDA and CDR2 is SQIVND (reference sequence). The CDR3 contains 16 residues. CDR3 protein: CASSRGGIAGYNEQFF. The CDR3 DNA sequence: TGTGCCAGTAGTCGAGGGGGCATAGCGGGGTACAATGAGCAGTTCTTC.

This clone is a singleton in its sample. This chain uses TRBV25-1 with TRBJ1-5; D gene ambiguous. CDR1 and CDR2 from the germline V gene are MGHDK and SYGVNS. The CDR3 contains 14 residues. Trimming removed 4 bases at V and 1 base at J, with 8 bases between. The CDR3 bases are TGTGCCAGCAGTGCTGAAGAGAGCAATCAGCCCCAGCATTTT. It encodes CASSAEESNQPQHF.

J is TRBJ2-5 and V is TRBV29-1; a weak D match, TRBD1 (5 bases). The CDR3 loop spans 14 amino acids. V was trimmed by 6 bases and J by 1 base, leaving 15 bases between them. CDR1 SQVTM and CDR2 ANQGSEA come from the germline V gene. CDR3 region: CSVRIRQTQETQYF. Written as DNA, the CDR3 is TGCAGCGTACGGATCCGACAGACCCAAGAGACCCAGTACTTC.

V is TRBV15 and J is TRBJ2-3; 10 bases map to TRBD2. The CDR3 has 16 residues. The germline CDR1 and CDR2 sequences are LNHNV and YYDKDF (reference sequence). Trimming removed 6 bases from V and 0 bases from J; junction bases left unmatched: 6. The CDR3 region is CATRSTSGESTDTQYF. The CDR3 DNA reads as TGTGCCACCAGGTCAACTAGCGGGGAGAGCACAGATACGCAGTATTTT. Full variable domain (outside the CDR3, taken from reference TRBV15 and TRBJ2-3): DAMVIQNPRYQVTQFGKPVTLSCSQTLNHNVMYWYQQKSSQAPKLLFHYYDKDFNNEADTPDNFQSRRPNTSFCFLDIRSPGLGDTAMYLCATRSTSGESTDTQYFGPGTRLTVL.

The chain is built from TRBV7-2 and TRBJ2-3; possibly TRBD1 for D (5 bases). Germline lookup yields CDR1 SGHTA and CDR2 FQGNSA. Trimming left V 2 bases short and J 1 base short, with 10 bases between. This CDR3 has 15 residues. DNA for the CDR3: TGTGCCAGCAGCTTAACCCAGGGCGGCACAGATACGCAGTATTTT. The encoded protein is CASSLTQGGTDTQYF.

V is TRBV27 and J is TRBJ2-5; the match to TRBD1 covers 7 bases. The ends lost 5 bases at V and 14 bases at J; junction bases unmatched: 8. There are 11 residues in the CDR3. Germline CDR1 and CDR2: MNHEY and SMNVEV (reference sequence). CDR3 in DNA: TGTGCCAGCAGTGAGGGGACAGAGCCTTACTTC. Encoded protein: CASSEGTEPYF.

The chain carries TRBV28 and TRBJ2-7; 11 nucleotides match TRBD2. Trimming cost V 7 bases and J 5 bases; bases outside gene matches: 7. Germline V gene sequence: CDR1 MDHEN, CDR2 SYDVKM. The CDR3 loop spans 14 amino acids. The CDR3 is CASNQLAGVHEQYF. The CDR3 DNA reads TGTGCCAGCAACCAACTAGCGGGAGTACACGAGCAGTACTTC. The entire variable domain, with the rest obtained from reference TRBV28 and TRBJ2-7, is as follows: DVKVTQSSRYLVKRTGEKVFLECVQDMDHENMFWYRQDPGLGLRLIYFSYDVKMKEKGDIPEGYSVSREKKERFSLILESASTNQTSMYLCASNQLAGVHEQYFGPGTRLTVT.

This clone was seen a few times. CDR3 nucleotide sequence: TGCGCCAGCAGCCCACAGGGAGCCGGGGCCAACGTCCTGACTTTC. It is translated as CASSPQGAGANVLTF. J is TRBJ2-6 and V is TRBV4-1, with D possibly matching TRBD1 (6 bases). CDR1 is MGHRA, CDR2 YSYEKL, per germline. Trimming removed 4 bases from V and 4 bases from J, with 11 bases in between. CDR3 length: 15 residues.